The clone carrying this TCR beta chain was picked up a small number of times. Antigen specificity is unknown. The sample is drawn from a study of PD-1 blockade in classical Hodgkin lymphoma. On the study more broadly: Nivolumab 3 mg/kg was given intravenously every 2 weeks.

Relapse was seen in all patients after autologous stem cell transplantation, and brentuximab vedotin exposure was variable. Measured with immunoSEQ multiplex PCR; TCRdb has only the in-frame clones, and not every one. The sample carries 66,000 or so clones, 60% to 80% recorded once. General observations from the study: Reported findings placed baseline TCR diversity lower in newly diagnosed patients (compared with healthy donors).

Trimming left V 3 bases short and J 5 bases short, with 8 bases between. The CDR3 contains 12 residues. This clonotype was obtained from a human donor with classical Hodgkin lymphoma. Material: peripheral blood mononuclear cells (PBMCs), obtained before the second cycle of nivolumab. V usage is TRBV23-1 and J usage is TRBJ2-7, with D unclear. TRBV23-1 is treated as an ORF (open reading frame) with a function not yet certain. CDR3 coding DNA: TGCGCCAGCAGTCACCCGCGACACGAGCAGTACTTC. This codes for CASSHPRHEQYF.